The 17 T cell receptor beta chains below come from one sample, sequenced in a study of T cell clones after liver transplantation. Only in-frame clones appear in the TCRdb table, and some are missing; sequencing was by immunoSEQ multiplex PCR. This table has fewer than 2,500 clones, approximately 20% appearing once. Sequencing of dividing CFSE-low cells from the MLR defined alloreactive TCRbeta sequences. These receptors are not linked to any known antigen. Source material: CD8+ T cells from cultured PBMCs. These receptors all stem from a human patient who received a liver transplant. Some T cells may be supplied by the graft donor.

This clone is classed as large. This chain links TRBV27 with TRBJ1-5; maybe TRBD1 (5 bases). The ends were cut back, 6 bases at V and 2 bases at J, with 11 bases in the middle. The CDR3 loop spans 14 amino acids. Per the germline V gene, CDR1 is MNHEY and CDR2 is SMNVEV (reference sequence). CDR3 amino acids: CASRPLTGNQPQHF. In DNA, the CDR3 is TGTGCCAGCAGACCCCTGACAGGCAATCAGCCCCAGCATTTT.

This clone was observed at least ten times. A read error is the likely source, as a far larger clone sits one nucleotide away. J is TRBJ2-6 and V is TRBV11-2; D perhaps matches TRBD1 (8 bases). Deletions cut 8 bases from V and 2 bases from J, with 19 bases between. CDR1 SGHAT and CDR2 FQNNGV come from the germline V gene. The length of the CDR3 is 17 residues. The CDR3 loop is CASGGGQVIPGANVLTF. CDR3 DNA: TGTGCCAGCGGGGGGGGACAGGTTATCCCTGGGGCCAACGTCCTGACTTTC.

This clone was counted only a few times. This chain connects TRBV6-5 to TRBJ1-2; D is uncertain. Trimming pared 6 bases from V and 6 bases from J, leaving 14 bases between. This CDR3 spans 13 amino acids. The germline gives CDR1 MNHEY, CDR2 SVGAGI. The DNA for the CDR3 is TGTGCCAGCAGCGGCCGAGGCCTACATGGCTACACCTTC. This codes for CASSGRGLHGYTF.

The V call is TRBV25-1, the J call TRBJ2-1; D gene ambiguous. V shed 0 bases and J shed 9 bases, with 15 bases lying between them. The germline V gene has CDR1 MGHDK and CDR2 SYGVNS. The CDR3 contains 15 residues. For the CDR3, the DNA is TGTGCCAGCAGTGAATATTCAGGATTAGCCGGTGAGCAGTTCTTC. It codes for CASSEYSGLAGEQFF.

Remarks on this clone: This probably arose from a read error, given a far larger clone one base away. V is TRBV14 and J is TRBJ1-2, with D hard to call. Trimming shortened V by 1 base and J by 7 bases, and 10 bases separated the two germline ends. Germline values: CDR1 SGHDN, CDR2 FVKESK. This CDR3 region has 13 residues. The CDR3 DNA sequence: TGTGCCAGCAGCCAAGGTCGGAGTATTGGCTACACCTTC. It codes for CASSQGRSIGYTF.

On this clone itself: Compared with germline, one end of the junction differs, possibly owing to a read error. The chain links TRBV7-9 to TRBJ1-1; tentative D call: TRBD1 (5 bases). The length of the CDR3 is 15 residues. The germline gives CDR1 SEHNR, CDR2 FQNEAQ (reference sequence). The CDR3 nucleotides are TGTGCCAGCAGCTTATGCAGGGCAGGGAACACTGAAGCTTGCTTT. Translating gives CASSLCRAGNTEACF.

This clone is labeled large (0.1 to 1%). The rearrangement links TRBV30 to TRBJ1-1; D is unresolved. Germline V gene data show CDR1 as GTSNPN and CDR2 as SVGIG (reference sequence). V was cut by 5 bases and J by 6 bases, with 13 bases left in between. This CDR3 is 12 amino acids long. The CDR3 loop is CAWDYGPSEAFF. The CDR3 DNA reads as TGTGCCTGGGATTACGGACCCTCTGAAGCTTTCTTT.

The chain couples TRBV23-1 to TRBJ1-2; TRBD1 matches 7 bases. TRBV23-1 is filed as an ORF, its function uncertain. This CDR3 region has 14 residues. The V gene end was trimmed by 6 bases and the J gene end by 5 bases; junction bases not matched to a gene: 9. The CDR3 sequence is CASSQDLQGYGYTF. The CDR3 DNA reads TGCGCCAGCAGCCAAGATCTACAGGGGTATGGCTACACCTTC.

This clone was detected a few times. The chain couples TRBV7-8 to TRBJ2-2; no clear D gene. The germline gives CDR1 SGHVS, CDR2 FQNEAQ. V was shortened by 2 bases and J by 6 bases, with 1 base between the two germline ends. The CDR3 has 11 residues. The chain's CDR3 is CASSLSGELFF. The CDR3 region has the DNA TGTGCCAGCAGCTTATCCGGGGAGCTGTTTTTT.

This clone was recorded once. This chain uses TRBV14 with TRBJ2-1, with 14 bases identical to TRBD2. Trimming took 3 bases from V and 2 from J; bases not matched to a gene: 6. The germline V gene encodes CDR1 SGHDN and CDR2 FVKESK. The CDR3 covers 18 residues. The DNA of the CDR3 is TGTGCCAGCAGCCACAAGGGACTAGCGGGAGCCCCCTACAATGAGCAGTTCTTC. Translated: CASSHKGLAGAPYNEQFF.

The CDR3 DNA reads as TGCGCCAGCCGGGGGCCGCAAGAGACCCAGTACTTC. Its protein is CASRGPQETQYF. The rearrangement uses TRBV4-1 and TRBJ2-5; possibly TRBD1 or TRBD2 for D (6 bases each). V lost 8 bases and J lost 2, with 9 bases in between. Germline V gene sequence: CDR1 MGHRA, CDR2 YSYEKL. This CDR3 is built from 12 residues.

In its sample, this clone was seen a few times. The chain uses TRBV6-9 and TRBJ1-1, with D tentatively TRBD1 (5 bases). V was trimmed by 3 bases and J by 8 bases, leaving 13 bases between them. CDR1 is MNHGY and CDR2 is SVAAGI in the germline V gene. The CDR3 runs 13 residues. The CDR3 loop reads CASSYVGGLEAFF. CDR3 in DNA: TGTGCCAGCAGTTACGTCGGGGGTTTGGAAGCTTTCTTT.

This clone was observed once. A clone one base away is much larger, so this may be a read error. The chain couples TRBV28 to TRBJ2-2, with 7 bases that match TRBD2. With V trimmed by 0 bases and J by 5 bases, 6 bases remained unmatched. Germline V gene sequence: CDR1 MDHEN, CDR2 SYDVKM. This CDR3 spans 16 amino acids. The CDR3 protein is CASSLWDGEGTGELFF. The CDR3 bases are TGTGCCAGCAGTTTATGGGACGGGGAGGGGACCGGGGAGCTGTTTTTT. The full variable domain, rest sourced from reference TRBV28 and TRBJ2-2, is DVKVTQSSRYLVKRTGEKVFLECVQDMDHENMFWYRQDPGLGLRLIYFSYDVKMKEKGDIPEGYSVSREKKERFSLILESASTNQTSMYLCASSLWDGEGTGELFFGEGSRLTVL.

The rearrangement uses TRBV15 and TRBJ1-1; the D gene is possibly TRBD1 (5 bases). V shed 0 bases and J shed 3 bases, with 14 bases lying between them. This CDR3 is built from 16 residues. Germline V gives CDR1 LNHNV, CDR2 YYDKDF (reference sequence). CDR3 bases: TGTGCCACCAGCAGAGATTTGGCAGGGTTAGACACTGAAGCTTTCTTT. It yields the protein CATSRDLAGLDTEAFF. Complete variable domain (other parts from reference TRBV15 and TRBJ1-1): DAMVIQNPRYQVTQFGKPVTLSCSQTLNHNVMYWYQQKSSQAPKLLFHYYDKDFNNEADTPDNFQSRRPNTSFCFLDIRSPGLGDTAMYLCATSRDLAGLDTEAFFGQGTRLTVV.

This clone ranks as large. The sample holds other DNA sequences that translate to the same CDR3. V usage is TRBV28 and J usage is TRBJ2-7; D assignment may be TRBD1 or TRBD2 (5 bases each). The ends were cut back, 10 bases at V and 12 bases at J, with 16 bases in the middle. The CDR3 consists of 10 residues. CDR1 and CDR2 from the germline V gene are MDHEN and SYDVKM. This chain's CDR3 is CATTSRGTYF. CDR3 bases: TGTGCCACTACATCTCGGGGCACGTACTTC.

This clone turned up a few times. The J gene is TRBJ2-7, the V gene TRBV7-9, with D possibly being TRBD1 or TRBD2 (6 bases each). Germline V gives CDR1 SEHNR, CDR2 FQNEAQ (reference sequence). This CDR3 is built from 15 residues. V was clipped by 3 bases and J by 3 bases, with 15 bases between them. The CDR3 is CASSLRGDPVYEQYF. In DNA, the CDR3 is TGTGCCAGCAGCTTGAGGGGGGATCCCGTCTACGAGCAGTACTTC.

The CDR3 DNA reads as TGTGCCAGCAGTTACACGGCTTACACTGAAGCTTTCTTT. It is translated as CASSYTAYTEAFF. The rearrangement joins TRBV13 to TRBJ1-1; no reliable D call. Germline-derived CDR1 and CDR2 are PRHDT and FYEKMQ (reference sequence). Trimming removed 6 bases from V and 3 bases from J, with 11 bases in between. The CDR3 is made up of 13 amino acids.